The 12 T cell receptor beta chains below all came from one sample that was sequenced in a study of shared clonotypes between healthy human individuals. Some clones are missing from TCRdb's copy, which holds only in-frame ones; the method was immunoSEQ multiplex PCR. The table lists about 2.3 million clones, 85% to 95% of them singletons. The specimen was naive CD4+ T cells from PBMCs. Stated subset: CD45RA+ positively selected. The source is a man younger than 35 in good health. Some clones in this sample may be carry-over from other donors' samples.

The rearrangement joins TRBV7-8 to TRBJ2-5, with D maybe TRBD2 (5 bases). From germline, CDR1 is SGHVS and CDR2 FQNEAQ. This CDR3 contains 15 residues. Trimming stripped 5 bases from V and 5 bases from J, with 18 bases between. This CDR3 reads CASSHPGEGGETQYF. Written as DNA, the CDR3 is TGTGCCAGCAGCCACCCCGGGGAAGGCGGCGAGACCCAGTACTTC.

The chain has TRBV7-2 and TRBJ2-3; a weak D match, TRBD2 (7 bases). Trimming shortened V by 5 bases and J by 2 bases, and 20 bases separated the two germline ends. Germline lookup yields CDR1 SGHTA and CDR2 FQGNSA. The CDR3 contains 17 residues. The CDR3 sequence: CASSHRVWGGDTDTQYF. The CDR3 nucleotides read TGTGCCAGCAGCCACCGTGTATGGGGGGGCGACACAGATACGCAGTATTTT.

The J gene is TRBJ2-7, the V gene TRBV5-6, with 7 bases identical to TRBD1. The CDR3 sequence is 14 residues long. V gave up 1 base and J gave up 2 bases; unmatched junction bases: 3. CDR1 and CDR2 from the germline V gene are SGHDT and YYEEEE. CDR3: CASSLTTGPYEQYF. The CDR3 DNA sequence: TGTGCCAGCAGCTTGACGACAGGGCCCTACGAGCAGTACTTC.

The chain employs TRBV5-1 and TRBJ1-2; 7 bases are a match to TRBD1. Looked up from germline, CDR1 is SGHRS and CDR2 is YFSETQ. This CDR3 spans 14 amino acids. V shed 4 bases and J 5 bases; nucleotides not matched to a gene: 8. The CDR3 coding sequence is TGCGCCAGCAGCATACCCGGGACAGAATATGGCTACACCTTC. Amino acid sequence: CASSIPGTEYGYTF.

This clone came up once. The V call is TRBV27, the J call TRBJ2-3, with D unresolved. The CDR3 is made up of 13 amino acids. CDR1 MNHEY and CDR2 SMNVEV come from the germline V gene (reference sequence). The ends were cut back, 2 bases at V and 7 bases at J, with 10 bases in the middle. In DNA, the CDR3 is TGTGCCAGCAGTTTAACAGTATCCTATACGCAGTATTTT. Translation: CASSLTVSYTQYF.

This clone appeared a single time. The chain combines TRBV19 with TRBJ2-7, with 7 bases matching TRBD1. Trimming took 4 bases from V and 0 from J; bases not matched to a gene: 6. CDR3 length: 15 residues. Germline V gene lookup returns CDR1 LNHDA and CDR2 SQIVND (reference sequence). The CDR3 DNA sequence: TGTGCCAGTAGTAGAACGACAGGGAGCTCCTACGAGCAGTACTTC. Its translation is CASSRTTGSSYEQYF.

The chain couples TRBV7-6 to TRBJ1-1; 7 bases are a match to TRBD1. Germline trimming cut 4 bases from V and 4 bases from J; bases unmatched to any gene: 9. The germline gives CDR1 SGHVS, CDR2 FNYEAQ. The CDR3 has 15 residues. The CDR3 DNA reads as TGTGCCAGCAGCTCCAACAGGGGCAGTGCCACTGAAGCTTTCTTT. Encoded protein: CASSSNRGSATEAFF.

This chain uses TRBV7-9 with TRBJ2-5; 7 positions match TRBD2. V trimming: 5 bases; J trimming: 5 bases; junction bases outside the gene matches: 17. This CDR3 has 17 residues. CDR1 SEHNR and CDR2 FQNEAQ come from the germline V gene (reference sequence). The chain's CDR3 is CASSPFSGVGITETQYF. The CDR3, as DNA: TGTGCCAGCAGCCCATTCAGCGGGGTAGGGATTACGGAGACCCAGTACTTC. Supplemented by reference TRBV7-9 and TRBJ2-5, the full variable domain reads DTGVSQNPRHKITKRGQNVTFRCDPISEHNRLYWYRQTLGQGPEFLTYFQNEAQLEKSRLLSDRFSAERPKGSFSTLEIQRTEQGDSAMYLCASSPFSGVGITETQYFGPGTRLLVL.

V usage is TRBV10-3 and J usage is TRBJ1-1; the D is unclear. Trimming cost V 6 bases and J 1 base, with 12 bases left between them. The CDR3 contains 14 residues. Germline CDR1 reads ENHRY; CDR2 reads SYGVKD. The chain's CDR3 is CAISLGLSNTEAFF. CDR3 coding DNA: TGTGCCATCAGCTTAGGACTTTCGAACACTGAAGCTTTCTTT.

The chain has TRBV28 and TRBJ2-3, with 12 bases identical to TRBD2. CDR1 and CDR2 (germline): MDHEN, SYDVKM. The CDR3 covers 15 residues. Trimming removed 6 bases from V and 6 bases from J; junction bases left unmatched: 7. The CDR3 is CASRQLAGGLDTQYF. The DNA of the CDR3 is TGTGCCAGCAGACAACTAGCGGGGGGCCTCGATACGCAGTATTTT.

On this clone: Within the sample, other DNA sequences also encode this same CDR3. The chain uses TRBV7-2 and TRBJ2-7, with D unresolved. CDR1 and CDR2 (germline): SGHTA, FQGNSA. Deletions cut 1 base from V and 0 bases from J, with 7 bases between. The CDR3 extends over 14 amino acids. In DNA form, the CDR3 reads TGTGCCAGCAGCTTAGGTGGGAACTCCTACGAGCAGTACTTC. Its translation: CASSLGGNSYEQYF.

This chain connects TRBV7-8 to TRBJ2-2, with D maybe TRBD1 (6 bases). V lost 4 bases and J 0 bases, leaving 9 bases between the germline ends. CDR1 and CDR2 (germline): SGHVS, FQNEAQ. The CDR3 is 15 residues long. The CDR3 DNA is TGTGCCAGCAGCTCCAGGGGCACGAACACCGGGGAGCTGTTTTTT. Protein sequence: CASSSRGTNTGELFF.